The entry below describes one TCR beta chain. The antigen is undetermined. The data were taken from a study of graft-versus-host responses after intestinal transplantation. Study at large: Transplant recipients had multivisceral, liver-intestinal, or isolated intestinal grafts. Recipients across the board were started on anti-thymocyte globulin induction, then kept on tacrolimus and steroids for roughly 3 years.

General observations from the study: Association was observed between peak circulating GvH clone levels and early post-transplant HvG declines. Recipient-marrow GvH clones were detected, some having first appeared in ileum or blood.

Trimming removed 6 bases at V and 4 bases at J, with 10 bases between. CDR3 length: 13 residues. Germline CDR1 and CDR2: MNHNS and SASEGT. The protocol was immunoSEQ multiplex PCR, while the TCRdb copy is restricted to in-frame clones and leaves out a portion. The table records tens of thousands of clones, approximately 96% of them present only once. The sample in question was unstimulated CD8+ T cells sorted from spleen or lymph node cells, obtained before intestinal transplant. The rearrangement joins TRBV6-1 to TRBJ1-5; D is unresolved. The TCR originated in a human donor who received an intestinal transplant. In nucleotides, the CDR3 is TGTGCCAGCAGCAGGAGCCATAATCAGCCCCAGCATTTT. Its protein is CASSRSHNQPQHF.